Sequencing of this T cell receptor (beta chain) was carried out in a study of control samples from healthy donors and cancer patients. Using immunoSEQ multiplex PCR, the repertoire was profiled, and TCRdb retains in-frame clones only, with some absent. The sample contains more than 15,000 clones, 85% to 90% of which appear only once. Germline V gives CDR1 MDHEN, CDR2 SYDVKM. CDR3 length: 13 residues. V lost 6 bases to trimming and J lost 7 bases; unmatched junction nucleotides: 8. This TCR derives from a woman aged 55 to 70 with head and neck cancer. The chain uses TRBV28 and TRBJ1-2; 7 bases agree with TRBD1. Sequencing was performed on PBMCs. CDR3 protein: CASRKQGLLGYTF. The CDR3 DNA is TGTGCCAGCAGAAAACAGGGGTTGCTTGGCTACACCTTC.